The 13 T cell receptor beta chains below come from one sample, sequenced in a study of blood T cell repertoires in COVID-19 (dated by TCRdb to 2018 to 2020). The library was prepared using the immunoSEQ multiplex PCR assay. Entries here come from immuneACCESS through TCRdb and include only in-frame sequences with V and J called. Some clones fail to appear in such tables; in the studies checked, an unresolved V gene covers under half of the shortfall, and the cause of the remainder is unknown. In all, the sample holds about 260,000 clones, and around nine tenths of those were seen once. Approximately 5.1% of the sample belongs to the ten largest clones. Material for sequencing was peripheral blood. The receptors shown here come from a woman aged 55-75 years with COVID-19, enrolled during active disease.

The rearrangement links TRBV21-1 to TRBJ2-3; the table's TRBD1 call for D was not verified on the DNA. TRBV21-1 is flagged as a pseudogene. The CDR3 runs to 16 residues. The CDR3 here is CASSKPGQGGTDTQYF. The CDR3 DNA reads TGTGCCAGCAGCAAACCGGGACAGGGAGGCACAGATACGCAGTATTTT.

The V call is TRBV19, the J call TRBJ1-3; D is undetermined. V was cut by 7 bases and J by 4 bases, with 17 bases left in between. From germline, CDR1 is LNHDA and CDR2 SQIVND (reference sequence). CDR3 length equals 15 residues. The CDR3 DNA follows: TGTGCCAGTACCAAAGGCGGGCGAGGAGGAAACACCATATATTTT. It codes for CASTKGGRGGNTIYF.

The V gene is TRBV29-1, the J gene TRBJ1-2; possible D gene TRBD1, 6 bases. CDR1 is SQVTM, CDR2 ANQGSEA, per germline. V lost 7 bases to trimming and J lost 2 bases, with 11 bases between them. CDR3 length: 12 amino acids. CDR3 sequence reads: CSALGANYGYTF. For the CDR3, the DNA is TGCAGCGCCTTGGGGGCGAACTATGGCTACACCTTC. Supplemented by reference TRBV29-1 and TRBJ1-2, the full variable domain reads SAVISQKPSRDICQRGTSLTIQCQVDSQVTMMFWYRQQPGQSLTLIATANQGSEATYESGFVIDKFPISRPNLTFSTLTVSNMSPEDSSIYLCSALGANYGYTFGSGTRLTVV.

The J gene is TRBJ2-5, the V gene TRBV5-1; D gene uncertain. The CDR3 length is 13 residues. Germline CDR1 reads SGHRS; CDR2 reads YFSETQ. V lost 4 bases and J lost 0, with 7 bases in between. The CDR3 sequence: CASSAGYQETQYF. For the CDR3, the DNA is TGCGCCAGCAGCGCCGGTTACCAAGAGACCCAGTACTTC. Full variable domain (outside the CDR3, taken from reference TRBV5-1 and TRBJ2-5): KAGVTQTPRYLIKTRGQQVTLSCSPISGHRSVSWYQQTPGQGLQFLFEYFSETQRNKGNFPGRFSGRQFSNSRSEMNVSTLELGDSALYLCASSAGYQETQYFGPGTRLLVL.

CDR3 sequence reads: CASSFILAGGQETQYF. The CDR3 nucleotides are TGTGCCAGCAGCTTCATCCTAGCGGGAGGGCAAGAGACCCAGTACTTC. The rearrangement uses TRBV5-4 and TRBJ2-5, with TRBD2 identical over 12 bases. The V and J ends lost 2 bases and 2 bases, in that order; junction bases with no gene match: 4. Germline-derived CDR1 and CDR2 are SGHNT and YYREEE (reference sequence). The CDR3 length is 16 residues.

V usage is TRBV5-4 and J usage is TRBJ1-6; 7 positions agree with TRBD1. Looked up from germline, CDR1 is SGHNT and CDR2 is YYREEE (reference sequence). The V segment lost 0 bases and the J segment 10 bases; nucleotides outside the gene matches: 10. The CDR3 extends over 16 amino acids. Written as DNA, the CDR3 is TGTGCCAGCAGCTTGGTAGGGGGCAGGGGAGAGTCACCCCTCCACTTT. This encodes CASSLVGGRGESPLHF.

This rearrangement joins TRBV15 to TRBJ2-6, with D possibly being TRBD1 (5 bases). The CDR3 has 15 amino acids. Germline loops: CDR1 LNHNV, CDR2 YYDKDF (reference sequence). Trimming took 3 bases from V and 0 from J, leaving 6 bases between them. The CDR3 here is CATSRTASGANVLTF. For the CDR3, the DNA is TGTGCCACCAGCAGGACAGCCTCTGGGGCCAACGTCCTGACTTTC.

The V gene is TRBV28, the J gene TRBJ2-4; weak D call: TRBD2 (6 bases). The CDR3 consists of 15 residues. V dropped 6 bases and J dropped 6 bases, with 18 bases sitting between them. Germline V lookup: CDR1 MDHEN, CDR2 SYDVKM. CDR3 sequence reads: CASSSPGGRGNIQYF. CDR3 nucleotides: TGTGCCAGCAGCTCTCCAGGAGGGCGGGGAAACATTCAGTACTTC.

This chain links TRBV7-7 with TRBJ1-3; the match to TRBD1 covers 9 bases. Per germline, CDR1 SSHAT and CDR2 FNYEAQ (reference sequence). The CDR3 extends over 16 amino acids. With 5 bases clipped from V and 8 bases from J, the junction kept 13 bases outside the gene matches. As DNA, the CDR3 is TGTGCCAGCAGCAGAGGGACAGGGAGCCCTATGGACACCATATATTTT. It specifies CASSRGTGSPMDTIYF.

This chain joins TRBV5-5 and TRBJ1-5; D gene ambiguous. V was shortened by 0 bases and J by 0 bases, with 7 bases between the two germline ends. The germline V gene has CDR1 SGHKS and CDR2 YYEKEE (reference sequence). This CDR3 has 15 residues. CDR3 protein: CASSLVAGSNQPQHF. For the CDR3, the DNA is TGTGCCAGCAGCTTGGTTGCGGGTAGCAATCAGCCCCAGCATTTT.

The CDR3 sequence is CASSLAVDRVSYEQYF. In nucleotides, the CDR3 is TGTGCCAGCAGCTTAGCGGTGGACAGGGTCTCCTACGAGCAGTACTTC. This chain connects TRBV7-2 to TRBJ2-7; 8 bases fit TRBD1. The germline V gene encodes CDR1 SGHTA and CDR2 FQGNSA. V lost 0 bases to trimming and J lost 0 bases; unmatched junction nucleotides: 4. The CDR3 covers 16 residues.

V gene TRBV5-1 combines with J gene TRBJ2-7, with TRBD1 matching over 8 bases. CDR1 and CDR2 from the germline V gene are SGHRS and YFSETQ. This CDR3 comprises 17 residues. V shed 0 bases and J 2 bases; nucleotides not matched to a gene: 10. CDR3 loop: CASSLEGDRSSTYEQYF. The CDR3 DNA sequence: TGCGCCAGCAGCTTGGAAGGGGACAGGTCTTCAACCTACGAGCAGTACTTC.

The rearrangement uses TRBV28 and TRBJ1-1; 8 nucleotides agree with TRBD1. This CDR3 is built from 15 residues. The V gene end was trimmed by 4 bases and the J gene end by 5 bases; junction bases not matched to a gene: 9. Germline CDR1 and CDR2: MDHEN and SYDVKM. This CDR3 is CASSSLDRVLTEAFF. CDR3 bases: TGTGCCAGCAGTTCCTTGGACAGGGTCCTTACTGAAGCTTTCTTT.